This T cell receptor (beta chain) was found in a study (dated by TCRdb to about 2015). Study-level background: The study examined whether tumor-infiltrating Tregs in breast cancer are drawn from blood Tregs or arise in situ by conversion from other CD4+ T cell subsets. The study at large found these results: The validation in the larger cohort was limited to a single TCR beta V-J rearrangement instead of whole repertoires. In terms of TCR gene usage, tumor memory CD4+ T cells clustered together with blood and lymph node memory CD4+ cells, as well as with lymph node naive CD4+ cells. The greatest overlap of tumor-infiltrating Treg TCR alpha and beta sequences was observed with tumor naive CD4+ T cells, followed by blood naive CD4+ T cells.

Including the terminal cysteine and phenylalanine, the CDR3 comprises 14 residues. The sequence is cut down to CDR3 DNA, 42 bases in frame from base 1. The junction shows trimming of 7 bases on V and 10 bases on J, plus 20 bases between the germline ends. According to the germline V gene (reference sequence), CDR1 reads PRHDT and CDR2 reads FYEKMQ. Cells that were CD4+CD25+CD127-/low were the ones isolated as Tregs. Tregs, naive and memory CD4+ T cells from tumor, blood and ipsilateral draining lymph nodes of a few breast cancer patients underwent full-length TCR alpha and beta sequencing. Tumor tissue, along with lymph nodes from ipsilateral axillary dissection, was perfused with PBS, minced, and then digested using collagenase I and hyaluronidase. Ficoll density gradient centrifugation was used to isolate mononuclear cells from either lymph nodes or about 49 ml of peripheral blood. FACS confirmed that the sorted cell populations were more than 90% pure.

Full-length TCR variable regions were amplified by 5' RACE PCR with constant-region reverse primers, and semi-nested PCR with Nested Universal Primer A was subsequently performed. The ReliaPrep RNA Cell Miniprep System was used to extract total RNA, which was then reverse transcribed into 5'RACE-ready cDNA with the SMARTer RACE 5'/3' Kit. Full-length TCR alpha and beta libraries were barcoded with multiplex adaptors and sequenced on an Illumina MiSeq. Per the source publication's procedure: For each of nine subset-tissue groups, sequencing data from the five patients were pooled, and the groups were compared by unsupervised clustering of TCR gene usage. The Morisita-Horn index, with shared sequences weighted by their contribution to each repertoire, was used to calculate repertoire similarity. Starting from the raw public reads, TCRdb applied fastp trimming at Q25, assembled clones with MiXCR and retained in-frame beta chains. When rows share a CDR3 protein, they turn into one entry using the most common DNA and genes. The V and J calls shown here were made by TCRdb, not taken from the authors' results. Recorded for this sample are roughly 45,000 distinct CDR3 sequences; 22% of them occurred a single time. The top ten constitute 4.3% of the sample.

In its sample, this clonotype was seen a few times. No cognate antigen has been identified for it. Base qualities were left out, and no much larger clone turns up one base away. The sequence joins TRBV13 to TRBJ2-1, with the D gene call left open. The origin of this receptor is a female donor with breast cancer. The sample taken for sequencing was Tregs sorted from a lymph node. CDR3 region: CASISSASLNEQFF. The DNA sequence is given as TGTGCCAGCATCTCATCGGCCTCCCTCAACGAGCAGTTCTTC.